The 18 T cell receptor beta chains below were found in one sample sequenced in a study of response to subunit inactivated influenza vaccine. TCRdb recomputed calls from the RT-PCR reads with MiXCR, one row per CDR3 protein. The sample has roughly 670,000 distinct CDR3 sequences; approximately 15% are singletons. Sequencing used PBMCs from blood, obtained 14 days before vaccination. The receptors shown here come from a man between 50 and 59 years old who received an inactivated influenza vaccine.

The V call is TRBV29-1, the J call TRBJ2-7; tentatively, D is TRBD2 (7 bases). V was pared by 6 bases and J by 3 bases, with 12 bases between. The length of the CDR3 is 12 residues. CDR1 and CDR2 (germline): SQVTM, ANQGSEA. CDR3: CSVGGERYEQYF. The CDR3 DNA reads as TGCAGCGTAGGGGGGGAGCGCTACGAGCAGTACTTC.

This clonotype came up a few times. V usage is TRBV6-1 and J usage is TRBJ2-7; possible D gene TRBD1, 6 bases. Trimming took 8 bases from V and 0 from J, leaving 11 bases between them. Germline CDR1 reads MNHNS; CDR2 reads SASEGT. The CDR3 is 13 residues long. The CDR3 DNA reads TGTGCCAGCGTGACAGGAGCCTCCTACGAGCAGTACTTC. Its translation is CASVTGASYEQYF.

This clonotype was observed a few times. The V call is TRBV5-1, the J call TRBJ2-1, with 11 nucleotides matching TRBD2. J was trimmed by 0 bases and V by 0 bases; bases with no gene match: 5. The germline V gene has CDR1 SGHRS and CDR2 YFSETQ. The CDR3 contains 18 residues. The DNA of the CDR3 is TGCGCCAGCAGCTTGGCCTCGACTAGCGGGAACTCCTACAATGAGCAGTTCTTC. Translating it yields CASSLASTSGNSYNEQFF.

CDR3 coding DNA: TGTGCCAGCAGTTACTCGCCAGATTCAGATACGCAGTATTTT. Translating it yields CASSYSPDSDTQYF. This chain links TRBV6-5 with TRBJ2-3; no firm D call. This CDR3 region has 14 residues. Per the germline V gene, CDR1 is MNHEY and CDR2 is SVGAGI. V gave up 0 bases and J gave up 4 bases, with 8 bases separating them.

This clonotype was detected only a few times. The chain carries TRBV10-3 and TRBJ2-3; TRBD2 aligns across 8 bases. Looked up from germline, CDR1 is ENHRY and CDR2 is SYGVKD. V shed 4 bases and J 4 bases; nucleotides not matched to a gene: 7. This CDR3 is 15 amino acids long. This CDR3 is CAISAGGGPPDTQYF. The CDR3 nucleotides read TGTGCCATCAGTGCGGGCGGGGGGCCCCCAGATACGCAGTATTTT.

This clonotype was picked up many times. The J gene is TRBJ2-2, the V gene TRBV25-1; perhaps TRBD2 as D (6 bases). Deletions cut 1 base from V and 7 bases from J, with 13 bases between. The CDR3 has 15 residues. Germline CDR1 MGHDK, CDR2 SYGVNS. CDR3 protein: CASSEFRGMGGELFF. The CDR3, as DNA: TGTGCCAGCAGTGAATTTCGCGGGATGGGCGGGGAGCTGTTTTTT.

The chain links TRBV28 to TRBJ2-7; D may be TRBD1 (5 bases). This CDR3 is built from 12 residues. V dropped 6 bases and J dropped 13 bases, with 19 bases sitting between them. The V gene's germline CDR1 is MDHEN and CDR2 SYDVKM. CDR3 in DNA: TGTGCCAGCAGACCGCAGGGTCTGTCGCACTACTTC. This codes for CASRPQGLSHYF.

The V gene is TRBV20-1, the J gene TRBJ2-1; 10 bases agree with TRBD2. J lost 6 bases, V lost 6 bases, and 14 bases had no gene match. Germline values: CDR1 DFQATT, CDR2 SNEGSKA (reference sequence). The CDR3 is made up of 16 amino acids. The CDR3 protein is CSASRTASGSFNEQFF. CDR3 in DNA: TGCAGTGCATCCCGAACGGCTAGCGGGAGTTTCAATGAGCAGTTCTTC.

The DNA of the CDR3 is TGTGCCAGCAGTAAGGACACCTTTCAGCCCCAGCATTTT. It encodes CASSKDTFQPQHF. This chain connects TRBV12-3 or TRBV12-4 to TRBJ1-5; possibly TRBD1 for D (5 bases). The CDR3 length is 13 residues. V was pared by 5 bases and J by 6 bases, with 11 bases between.

The J gene is TRBJ2-1, the V gene TRBV7-2; D is undetermined. The CDR3 runs to 13 residues. The ends were cut back, 4 bases at V and 6 bases at J, with 10 bases in the middle. Germline CDR1 and CDR2: SGHTA and FQGNSA. In DNA form, the CDR3 reads TGTGCCAGCAGCTATGACTGGGGCAATGAGCAGTTCTTC. Translating gives CASSYDWGNEQFF.

This clonotype was recorded many times. The rearrangement links TRBV5-1 to TRBJ2-1, with D possibly being TRBD2 (5 bases). The V and J ends lost 4 bases and 7 bases respectively, with 15 bases between them. This CDR3 comprises 14 residues. Germline values: CDR1 SGHRS, CDR2 YFSETQ. This CDR3 is CASSTGIDWNEQFF. The DNA of the CDR3 is TGCGCCAGCAGCACCGGGATCGACTGGAATGAGCAGTTCTTC.

This clonotype was observed at least ten times. The gene calls are TRBV10-3 and TRBJ2-7; 7 bases are a match to TRBD1. The ends lost 6 bases at V and 5 bases at J; junction bases unmatched: 13. Per the germline V gene, CDR1 is ENHRY and CDR2 is SYGVKD. This CDR3 comprises 15 residues. The CDR3, as DNA: TGTGCCATCAGCAGACAGGGATTAACGGGGAACGAGCAGTACTTC. This gives the protein CAISRQGLTGNEQYF.

In its sample, this clonotype was seen a few times. The chain has TRBV11-2 and TRBJ2-1; the D call may be TRBD1 or TRBD2 (5 bases each). V was trimmed by 5 bases and J by 6 bases, leaving 14 bases between them. CDR1 is SGHAT and CDR2 is FQNNGV in the germline V gene. This CDR3 has 14 amino acids. CDR3 in DNA: TGTGCCAGCAGCATACCCCCGGGGCTCAATGAGCAGTTCTTC. The encoded protein is CASSIPPGLNEQFF.

This chain links TRBV5-1 with TRBJ2-7; a weak D match, TRBD1 (7 bases). CDR1 SGHRS and CDR2 YFSETQ come from the germline V gene. The CDR3 totals 14 residues. V was trimmed by 1 base and J by 4 bases, leaving 12 bases between them. The CDR3 protein is CASSLSTGRYEQYF. Written as DNA, the CDR3 is TGCGCCAGCAGCTTGTCGACAGGGAGGTACGAGCAGTACTTC.

This clonotype was seen many times. The chain has TRBV29-1 and TRBJ1-2; 8 bases align to TRBD1. Germline CDR1 and CDR2: SQVTM and ANQGSEA. This CDR3 has 16 amino acids. Losses at the gene ends were 3 bases for V and 8 bases for J; bases not matched to a gene: 17. The CDR3: CSVDRPLFGQGLGYTF. The CDR3 DNA is TGCAGCGTTGATCGTCCACTATTCGGACAGGGTTTGGGCTACACCTTC.

In its sample, this clonotype was seen many times. The chain combines TRBV29-1 with TRBJ2-2, with 9 bases aligning to TRBD1. J was trimmed by 5 bases and V by 8 bases; bases with no gene match: 6. The CDR3 is 13 residues long. CDR1 is SQVTM and CDR2 is ANQGSEA in the germline V gene. The CDR3 is CSSWTGETGELFF. CDR3 bases: TGCAGCTCGTGGACAGGGGAGACCGGGGAGCTGTTTTTT.

In its sample, this clonotype was seen a few times. The chain uses TRBV12-3 or TRBV12-4 and TRBJ1-5; D gene uncertain. Deletions cut 0 bases from V and 5 bases from J, with 5 bases between. This CDR3 contains 13 residues. CDR3 protein: CASSLAQYQPQHF. The CDR3 DNA is TGTGCCAGCAGTTTAGCGCAGTATCAGCCCCAGCATTTT.

This clonotype was seen more than once but under ten times. The V call is TRBV4-3, the J call TRBJ2-3, with TRBD2 matching 8 bases. The CDR3 contains 17 residues. The ends lost 0 bases at V and 2 bases at J; junction bases unmatched: 7. In germline, CDR1 is LGHNA, CDR2 YSLEER. CDR3 bases: TGCGCCAGCAGCCAAGAGTGGCGGGGGGCTTTCACAGATACGCAGTATTTT. Encoded protein: CASSQEWRGAFTDTQYF.